Listed below are T cell receptor beta chains from one sample, sequenced in a study of neoadjuvant nivolumab and ipilimumab in lung cancer. Repertoires were generated with immunoSEQ multiplex PCR, while TCRdb's copy carries only in-frame clones and drops some. The sample lists around 6,000 clones, about two thirds occurring once. The sample was tumor tissue, taken after neoadjuvant nivolumab, alone or with ipilimumab, at or shortly before surgery. These receptor sequences come from an adult with non-small cell lung cancer. Each CDR3 is given with its conserved first and last residue. The order of the fields is V gene, CDR3 protein.

>TRBV25-1
CASSELPGSYEQYF
>TRBV7-2
CASSLVTNSNQPQHF
>TRBV6-6
CASSYSGLADYEQYF
>TRBV7-6
CASSFLEGRSTDTQYF
>TRBV4-1
CASSRGQSDASNEQFF
>TRBV19
CASSIVRLAGEQFF
>TRBV2
CASSEGRSIYGYTF
>TRBV28
CASRKGGRQETQYF
>TRBV2
CASDIGNTQYF
>TRBV5-4
CASSTGGSGANVLTF
>TRBV5-6
CASSLVVGDYEQYF
>TRBV27
CASSRGQTSTDTQYF
>TRBV29-1
CSVEGTGVEQYF
>TRBV7-2
CASTSGGGLGNEQFF
>TRBV27
CASSSSPENTEAFF
>TRBV7-1
CASSFGQSKWAQYF
>TRBV30
CAWSPGTDSSYEQYF
>TRBV7-9
CASSLVGAGSYNEQFF
>TRBV7-9
CASSPNPNSYEQYF
>TRBV30
CAWTSGSWSGELFF
>TRBV7-6
CASSSPIAGDSQETQYF
>TRBV2
CASSFGLAGYEQYF
>TRBV28
CASSPLRGTGGWVGYTF
>TRBV10-2
CASSGALRDSGEGIRRNQPQHF
>TRBV28
CASSLGGRLAYEQYF
>TRBV7-2
CASSPNLRDTQYF
>TRBV7-9
CASSPGRTGSDGYTF
>TRBV14
CASSRLAANTGELFF
>TRBV11-2
CASSWGRADTQYF
>TRBV6-1
CASSERGPDLYNEQFF
>TRBV7-2
CASSLTGSPYNEQFF